This T cell receptor (beta chain) originates from a study of cytomegalovirus exposure and HLA in healthy donors. General study points: The authors later found TCR association rates varying by HLA locus, with DRB1 most and HLA-C fewest. Previously analyzed data showed that most TCR beta V segments were productive at a frequency of about 90% or about 30%.

The PCR ran on 60 Vbeta and 13 Jbeta primers. Some clones are missing from TCRdb's copy, which holds only in-frame ones; the method was immunoSEQ multiplex PCR. The data hold 150,000 to 200,000 clones, with about 90% observed a single time. Concerning this clone itself: The antigen remains unidentified.

This sequence was found in a boy aged 2 to 10 in good health and CMV-seronegative. The material sequenced was PBMCs.

In DNA, the CDR3 is TGTGCCAGCTCACCAAAGGGAGGGACAGGCTACGAGCAGTACTTC. Translation: CASSPKGGTGYEQYF. The chain couples TRBV18 to TRBJ2-7, with D possibly matching TRBD1 (8 bases). Germline loops: CDR1 KGHSH, CDR2 LQKENI. The CDR3 loop spans 15 amino acids. Trimming stripped 2 bases from V and 3 bases from J, with 14 bases between.